By sample share, the clone carrying this TCR beta chain is medium-sized (0.01 to 0.1%). These data originate in a study of sequential checkpoint blockade in melanoma. Study-wide context: Matched biopsies came pretreatment and at week 13 for about 24 patients.

Treatment reported: randomized to nivolumab then ipilimumab (arm A) or the reverse (arm B). Patients had received no earlier DNA-damaging chemotherapy. V lost 4 bases and J lost 4, with 13 bases in between. The CDR3 totals 15 residues. CDR1 is LNHDA and CDR2 is SQIVND in the germline V gene (reference sequence). The data were produced by immunoSEQ multiplex PCR, yet TCRdb's version contains in-frame clones alone and is incomplete. This sample yields around 9,800 clones, of which 24% are seen a single time; around 17% belongs to the top ten. Specimen: tumor tissue (inferred from file names), collected from a patient given nivolumab and ipilimumab in sequence. V usage is TRBV19 and J usage is TRBJ1-4, with D maybe TRBD1 (6 bases). The source of this sequence is a human donor with melanoma. CDR3 nucleotides: TGTGCCAGTAGTAAGGACAGTCGGGTTAATGAAAAACTGTTTTTT. Translated, it gives CASSKDSRVNEKLFF.